The 12 T cell receptor beta chains presented below share a single source sample, sequenced in a study of shared clonotypes between healthy human individuals. Sequenced by immunoSEQ multiplex PCR; TCRdb stores in-frame clones only, minus some. Altogether 1.4 million or so clones are present, approximately 98.5% being singletons, with the ten largest covering 0.36%. The sample was naive CD4+ T cells sorted from blood. Sample subset: CD45RA+ positively selected. The receptors here all came from a man younger than 45 in good health.

The chain combines TRBV27 with TRBJ1-2; unclear D gene. Trimming shortened V by 6 bases and J by 3 bases, and 11 bases separated the two germline ends. CDR3 length: 13 amino acids. The germline V gene has CDR1 MNHEY and CDR2 SMNVEV (reference sequence). CDR3: CASSKIGHYGYTF. The CDR3 region has the DNA TGTGCCAGCAGCAAGATTGGCCACTATGGCTACACCTTC.

This clone was seen a handful of times. This same CDR3 is encoded by further DNA sequences in the sample. The CDR3 protein is CASSLASRETQYF. CDR3 bases: TGCGCCAGCAGCTTGGCTTCACGGGAGACCCAGTACTTC. V usage is TRBV5-1 and J usage is TRBJ2-5; no clear D. The CDR3 loop spans 13 amino acids. CDR1 and CDR2 (germline): SGHRS, YFSETQ. The ends were cut back, 0 bases at V and 5 bases at J, with 8 bases in the middle.

CDR3: CASSLNRGQDEQYF. The CDR3 nucleotides are TGCGCCAGCAGCTTAAACAGGGGTCAGGACGAGCAGTACTTC. This rearrangement joins TRBV5-1 to TRBJ2-7; TRBD1 agrees at 7 bases. CDR3 length: 14 residues. Per germline, CDR1 SGHRS and CDR2 YFSETQ. V was pared by 2 bases and J by 5 bases, with 7 bases of the junction left unmatched.

The chain combines TRBV19 with TRBJ2-3; TRBD2 matches 8 bases. The CDR3 covers 15 residues. V shed 3 bases and J 3 bases; nucleotides not matched to a gene: 5. CDR1 LNHDA and CDR2 SQIVND come from the germline V gene (reference sequence). The chain's CDR3 is CASSMGSGITDTQYF. CDR3 bases: TGTGCCAGTAGTATGGGTAGCGGGATAACAGATACGCAGTATTTT.

This clone was seen only once. A read error may account for a junction end that differs from germline. J is TRBJ1-1 and V is TRBV7-7; D unresolved. In germline, CDR1 is SSHAT, CDR2 FNYEAQ (reference sequence). This CDR3 contains 13 residues. CDR3 sequence: CASSFRANTEAFF. CDR3 coding DNA: TGTGCTAGCAGCTTCAGAGCCAACACTGAAGCTTTCTTT.

This chain links TRBV18 with TRBJ2-1; 8 positions agree with TRBD2. CDR1 is KGHSH and CDR2 is LQKENI in the germline V gene. The CDR3 loop spans 16 amino acids. Germline trimming cut 5 bases from V and 9 bases from J; bases unmatched to any gene: 15. DNA of the CDR3: TGTGCCAGCTCATTATGGACTAGCCAAGTCGGGTCTGAGCAGTTCTTC. It encodes CASSLWTSQVGSEQFF. Drawing the rest from reference TRBV18 and TRBJ2-1, the complete variable domain is NAGVMQNPRHLVRRRGQEARLRCSPMKGHSHVYWYRQLPEEGLKFMVYLQKENIIDESGMPKERFSAEFPKEGPSILRIQQVVRGDSAAYFCASSLWTSQVGSEQFFGPGTRLTVL.

This chain joins TRBV6-1 and TRBJ1-5, with unresolved D. V was trimmed by 1 base and J by 4 bases, leaving 11 bases between them. The CDR3 is 15 amino acids. Germline-derived CDR1 and CDR2 are MNHNS and SASEGT. This CDR3 is CASSEVGTSNQPQHF. The CDR3 region has the DNA TGTGCCAGCAGTGAAGTAGGAACATCGAATCAGCCCCAGCATTTT.

The chain has TRBV7-2 and TRBJ2-1, with TRBD2 matching 8 bases. Trimming took 5 bases from V and 0 from J; bases not matched to a gene: 3. Germline CDR1 and CDR2: SGHTA and FQGNSA. The CDR3 runs to 15 residues. The CDR3 protein is CASSVSGGSYNEQFF. CDR3 DNA: TGTGCCAGCAGCGTGAGCGGGGGCTCCTACAATGAGCAGTTCTTC.

A remark on this clone: Other DNA sequences of this sample code for an identical CDR3. V is TRBV7-9 and J is TRBJ2-2; weak D call: TRBD1 (6 bases). The CDR3 has 13 residues. Germline V gene data show CDR1 as SEHNR and CDR2 as FQNEAQ (reference sequence). V was trimmed by 2 bases and J by 5 bases, leaving 6 bases between them. The CDR3 is CASSLQGTGELFF. CDR3 nucleotide sequence: TGTGCCAGCAGCTTACAGGGGACCGGGGAGCTGTTTTTT.

The V call is TRBV2, the J call TRBJ1-1; the D is unclear. CDR1 SNHLY and CDR2 FYNNEI come from the germline V gene. This CDR3 contains 16 residues. V was shortened by 6 bases and J by 0 bases, with 17 bases between the two germline ends. CDR3 residues: CASSPSRGGVNTEAFF. CDR3 nucleotide sequence: TGTGCCAGCAGCCCCTCCCGCGGAGGCGTGAACACTGAAGCTTTCTTT.

Concerning this clone itself: A junction boundary mismatches the germline segment, possibly from a read error. This rearrangement joins TRBV18 to TRBJ2-7, with D possibly TRBD2 on 5 matching bases. The CDR3 has 13 amino acids. CDR1 is KGHSH, CDR2 LQKENI, per germline. CDR3 loop: CASSTPGAYEQYF. As DNA, the CDR3 is TGTGCCAGCTCAACACCCGGGGCCTACGAGCAGTACTTC.

The chain links TRBV5-5 to TRBJ2-7; D not resolved. The CDR3 is 15 amino acids. V lost 0 bases and J lost 2, with 12 bases in between. CDR1 SGHKS and CDR2 YYEKEE come from the germline V gene (reference sequence). The CDR3 nucleotides are TGTGCCAGCAGCTTGGTCCTGGTTTCCCCCTACGAGCAGTACTTC. Residues: CASSLVLVSPYEQYF.